This T cell receptor beta chain comes out of a study of T-cell reconstitution after alpha-beta-depleted transplantation in children. Only a few counts were recorded for this clonotype. Deletions cut 5 bases from V and 7 bases from J, with 14 bases between. This CDR3 spans 14 amino acids. TCRbeta library construction was performed incorporating unique molecular identifiers. One entry per CDR3 protein, called by TCRdb with MiXCR from the PCR reads. The sample lists around 400,000 distinct CDR3 sequences; roughly a tenth were seen once. The V call is TRBV12-3 or TRBV12-4, the J call TRBJ2-2; the D is unclear. Sequencing was performed on PBMCs from the stem cell graft donor, taken from the stem cell graft. This TCR came from a human donor who donated a stem cell graft to a child with acute myeloid leukemia. CDR3 amino acids: CASSGLVWRGELFF. DNA for the CDR3: TGTGCCAGCAGTGGGCTTGTTTGGCGCGGGGAGCTGTTTTTT.